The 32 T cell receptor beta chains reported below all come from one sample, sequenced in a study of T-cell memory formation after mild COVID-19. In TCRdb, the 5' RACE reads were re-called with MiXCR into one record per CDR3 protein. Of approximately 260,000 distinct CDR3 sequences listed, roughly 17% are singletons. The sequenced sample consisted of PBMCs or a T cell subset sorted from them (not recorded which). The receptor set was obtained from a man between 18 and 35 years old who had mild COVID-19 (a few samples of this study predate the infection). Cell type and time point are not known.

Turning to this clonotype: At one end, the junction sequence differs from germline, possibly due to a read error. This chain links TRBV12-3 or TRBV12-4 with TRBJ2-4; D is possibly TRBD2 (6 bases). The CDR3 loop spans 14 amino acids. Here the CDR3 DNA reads TGTGCCTCCTCGGAGGGGCCCGCCAAAAACATTCATTACTTC. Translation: CASSEGPAKNIHYF.

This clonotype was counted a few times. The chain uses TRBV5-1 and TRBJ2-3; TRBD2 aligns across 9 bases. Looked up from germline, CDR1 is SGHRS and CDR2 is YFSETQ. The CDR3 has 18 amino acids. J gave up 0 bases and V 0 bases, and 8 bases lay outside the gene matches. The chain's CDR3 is CASSLARGGGASTDTQYF. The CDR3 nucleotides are TGCGCCAGCAGCTTGGCCCGTGGCGGGGGGGCTAGCACAGATACGCAGTATTTT.

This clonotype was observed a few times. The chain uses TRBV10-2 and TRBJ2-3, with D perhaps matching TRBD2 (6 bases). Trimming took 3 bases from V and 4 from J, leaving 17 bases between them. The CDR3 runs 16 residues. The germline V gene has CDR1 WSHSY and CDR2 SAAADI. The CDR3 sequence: CASSDLGLSGADTQYF. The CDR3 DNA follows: TGCGCCAGCAGTGACCTGGGACTCTCCGGGGCAGATACGCAGTATTTT.

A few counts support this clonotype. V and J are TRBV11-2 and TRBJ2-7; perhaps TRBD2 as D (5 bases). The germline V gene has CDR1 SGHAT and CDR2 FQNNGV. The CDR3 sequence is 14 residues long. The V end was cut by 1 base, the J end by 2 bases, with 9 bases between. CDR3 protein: CASSLGGPTYEQYF. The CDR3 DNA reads TGTGCCAGCAGCTTAGGCGGGCCAACCTACGAGCAGTACTTC.

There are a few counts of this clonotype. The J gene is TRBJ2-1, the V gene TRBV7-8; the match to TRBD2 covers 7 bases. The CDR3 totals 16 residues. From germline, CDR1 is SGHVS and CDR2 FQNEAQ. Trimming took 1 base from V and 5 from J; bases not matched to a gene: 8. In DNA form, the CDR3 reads TGTGCCAGCAGCTTAGGACAAGCGGGGTGGGACAATGAGCAGTTCTTC. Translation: CASSLGQAGWDNEQFF.

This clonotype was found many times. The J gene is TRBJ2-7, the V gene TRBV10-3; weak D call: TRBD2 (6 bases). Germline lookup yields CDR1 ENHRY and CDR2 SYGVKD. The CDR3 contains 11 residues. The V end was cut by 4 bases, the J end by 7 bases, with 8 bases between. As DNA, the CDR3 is TGTGCCATCAGTGTGGGGAGGGAGCAGTACTTC. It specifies CAISVGREQYF.

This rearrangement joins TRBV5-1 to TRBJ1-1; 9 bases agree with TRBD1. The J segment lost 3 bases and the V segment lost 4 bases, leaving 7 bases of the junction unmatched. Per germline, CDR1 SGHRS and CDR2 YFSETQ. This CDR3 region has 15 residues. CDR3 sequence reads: CASSADRGGDTEAFF. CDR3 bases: TGCGCCAGCAGCGCGGACAGGGGAGGAGACACTGAAGCTTTCTTT.

The CDR3 nucleotides are TGTGCCAGCAGCCGGACAGCCCTGGGAGAGACCCAGTACTTC. It codes for CASSRTALGETQYF. This chain links TRBV6-2 or TRBV6-3 with TRBJ2-5; D possibly corresponds to TRBD1 (6 bases). The CDR3 totals 14 residues. V was shortened by 6 bases and J by 4 bases, with 15 bases between the two germline ends. CDR1 and CDR2 (germline): MNHEY, SVGEGT.

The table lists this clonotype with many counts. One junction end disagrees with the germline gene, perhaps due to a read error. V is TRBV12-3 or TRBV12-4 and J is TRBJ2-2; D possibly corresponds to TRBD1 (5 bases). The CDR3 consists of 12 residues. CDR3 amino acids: CASSLGAGELFF. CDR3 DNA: TGTGCCAGCAGCTTAGGGGCCGGGGAGCTGTTTTTT.

CDR3 DNA sequence: TGCAGTGCCACTAGCGGGGGGGCTTGGACAGATACGCAGTATTTT. Protein sequence: CSATSGGAWTDTQYF. This chain links TRBV20-1 with TRBJ2-3; 13 bases fit TRBD2. The CDR3 runs 15 residues. CDR1 DFQATT and CDR2 SNEGSKA come from the germline V gene (reference sequence). The trim removed 6 bases at V and 3 bases at J, leaving 6 bases unmatched.

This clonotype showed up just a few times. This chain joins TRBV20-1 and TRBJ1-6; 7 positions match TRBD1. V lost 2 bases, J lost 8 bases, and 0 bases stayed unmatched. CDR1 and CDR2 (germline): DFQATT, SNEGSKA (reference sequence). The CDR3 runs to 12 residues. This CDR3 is CSARQGDSPLHF. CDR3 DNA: TGCAGTGCTAGACAGGGGGATTCACCCCTCCACTTT.

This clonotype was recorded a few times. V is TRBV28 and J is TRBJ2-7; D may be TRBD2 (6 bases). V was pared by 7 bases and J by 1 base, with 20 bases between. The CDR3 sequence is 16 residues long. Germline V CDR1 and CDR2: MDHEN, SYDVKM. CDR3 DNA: TGTGCCAGCAACAGTAGACTAGGCAGGGCTTCCTACGAGCAGTACGTC. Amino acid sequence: CASNSRLGRASYEQYV.

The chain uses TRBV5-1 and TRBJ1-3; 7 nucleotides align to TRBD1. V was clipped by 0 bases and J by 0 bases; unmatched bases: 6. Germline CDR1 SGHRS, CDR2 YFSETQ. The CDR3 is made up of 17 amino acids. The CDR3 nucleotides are TGCGCCAGCAGCTTGGTCCCGGGACAGATCTCTGGAAACACCATATATTTT. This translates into CASSLVPGQISGNTIYF.

The DNA of the CDR3 is TGCAGTGCCACTAGCGGGTTCACAGATACGCAGTATTTT. This translates into CSATSGFTDTQYF. The rearrangement links TRBV20-1 to TRBJ2-3; TRBD2 agrees at 9 bases. The J segment lost 2 bases and the V segment lost 6 bases, leaving 3 bases of the junction unmatched. Germline CDR1 DFQATT, CDR2 SNEGSKA (reference sequence). The CDR3 runs to 13 residues.

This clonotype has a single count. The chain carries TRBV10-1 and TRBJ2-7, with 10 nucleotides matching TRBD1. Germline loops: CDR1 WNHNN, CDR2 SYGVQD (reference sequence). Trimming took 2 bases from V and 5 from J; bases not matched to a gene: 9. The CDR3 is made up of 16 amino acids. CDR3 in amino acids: CASSEGDGTGVHEQYF. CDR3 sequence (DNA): TGCGCCAGCAGTGAGGGGGACGGGACAGGGGTCCACGAGCAGTACTTC.

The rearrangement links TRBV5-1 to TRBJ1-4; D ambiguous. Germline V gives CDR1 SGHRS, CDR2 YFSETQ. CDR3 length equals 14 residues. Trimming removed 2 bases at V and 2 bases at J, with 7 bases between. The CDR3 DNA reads TGCGCCAGCAGCTTTCCGGGGACTAATGAAAAACTGTTTTTT. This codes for CASSFPGTNEKLFF. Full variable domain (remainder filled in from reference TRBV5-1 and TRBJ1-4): KAGVTQTPRYLIKTRGQQVTLSCSPISGHRSVSWYQQTPGQGLQFLFEYFSETQRNKGNFPGRFSGRQFSNSRSEMNVSTLELGDSALYLCASSFPGTNEKLFFGSGTQLSVL.

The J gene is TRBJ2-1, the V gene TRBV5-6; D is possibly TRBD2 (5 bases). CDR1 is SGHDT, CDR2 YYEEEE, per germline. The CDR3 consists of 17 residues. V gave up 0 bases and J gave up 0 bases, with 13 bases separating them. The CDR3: CASSLDLSEFSYNEQFF. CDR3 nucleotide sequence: TGTGCCAGCAGCTTGGATCTTAGCGAGTTCTCCTACAATGAGCAGTTCTTC.

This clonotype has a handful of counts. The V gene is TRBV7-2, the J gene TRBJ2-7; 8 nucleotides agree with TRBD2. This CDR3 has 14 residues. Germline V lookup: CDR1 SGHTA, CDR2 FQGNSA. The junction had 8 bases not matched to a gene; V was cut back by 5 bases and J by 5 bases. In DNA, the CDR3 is TGTGCCAGCAGCACGGCGAGCGGGGGAGACGAGCAGTACTTC. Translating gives CASSTASGGDEQYF.

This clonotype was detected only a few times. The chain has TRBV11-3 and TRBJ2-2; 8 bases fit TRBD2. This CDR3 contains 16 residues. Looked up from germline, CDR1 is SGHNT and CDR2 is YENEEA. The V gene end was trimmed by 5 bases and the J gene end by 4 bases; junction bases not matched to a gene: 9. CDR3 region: CASSPPGGRSTGELFF. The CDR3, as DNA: TGTGCCAGCAGCCCGCCGGGGGGGCGCAGCACCGGGGAGCTGTTTTTT.

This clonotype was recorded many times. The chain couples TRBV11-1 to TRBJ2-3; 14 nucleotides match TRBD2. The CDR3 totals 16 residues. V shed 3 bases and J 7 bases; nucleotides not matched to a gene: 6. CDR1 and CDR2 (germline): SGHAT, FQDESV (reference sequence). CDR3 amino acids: CASSLTSGGAWNTQYF. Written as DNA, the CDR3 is TGTGCCAGCAGCTTGACTAGCGGGGGGGCCTGGAATACGCAGTATTTT.

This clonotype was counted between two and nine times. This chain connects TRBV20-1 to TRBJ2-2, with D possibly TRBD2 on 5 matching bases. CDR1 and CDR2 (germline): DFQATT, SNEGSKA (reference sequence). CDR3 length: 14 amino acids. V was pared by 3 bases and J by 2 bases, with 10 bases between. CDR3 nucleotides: TGCAGTGCTAGCCCCGGACTCAACACCGGGGAGCTGTTTTTT. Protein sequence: CSASPGLNTGELFF.

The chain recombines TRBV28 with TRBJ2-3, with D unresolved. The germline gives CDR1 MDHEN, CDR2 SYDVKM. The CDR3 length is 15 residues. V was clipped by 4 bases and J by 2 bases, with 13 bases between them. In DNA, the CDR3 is TGTGCCAGCAGTTCCCTACTGAAGTACACAGATACGCAGTATTTT. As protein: CASSSLLKYTDTQYF.

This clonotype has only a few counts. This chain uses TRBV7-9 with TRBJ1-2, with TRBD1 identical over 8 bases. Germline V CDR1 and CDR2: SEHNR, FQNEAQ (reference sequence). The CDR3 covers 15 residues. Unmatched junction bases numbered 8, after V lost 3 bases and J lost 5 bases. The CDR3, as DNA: TGTGCCAGCAGCTTGGGGACAGGCCTGGGGTATGGCTACACCTTC. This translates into CASSLGTGLGYGYTF.

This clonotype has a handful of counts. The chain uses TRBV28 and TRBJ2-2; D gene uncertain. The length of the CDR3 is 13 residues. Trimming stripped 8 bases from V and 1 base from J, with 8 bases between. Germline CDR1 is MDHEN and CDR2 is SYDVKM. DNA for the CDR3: TGTGCCAGCGTCCCTTGGAACACCGGGGAGCTGTTTTTT. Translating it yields CASVPWNTGELFF.

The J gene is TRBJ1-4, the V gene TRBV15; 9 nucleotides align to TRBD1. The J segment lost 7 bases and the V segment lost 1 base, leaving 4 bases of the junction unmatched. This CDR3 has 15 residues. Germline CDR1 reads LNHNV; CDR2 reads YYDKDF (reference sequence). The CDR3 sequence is CATSRVGTGLEKLFF. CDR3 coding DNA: TGTGCCACCAGCAGAGTGGGGACAGGGCTTGAAAAACTGTTTTTT.

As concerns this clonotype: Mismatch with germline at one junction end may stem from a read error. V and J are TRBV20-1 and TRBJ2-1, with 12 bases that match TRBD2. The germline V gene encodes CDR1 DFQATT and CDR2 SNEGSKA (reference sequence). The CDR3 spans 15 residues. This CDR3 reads CSARGRTSGDNEQFF. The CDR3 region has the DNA TGCAGTGCCAGAGGGCGGACTAGCGGGGACAATGAGCAGTTCTTC.

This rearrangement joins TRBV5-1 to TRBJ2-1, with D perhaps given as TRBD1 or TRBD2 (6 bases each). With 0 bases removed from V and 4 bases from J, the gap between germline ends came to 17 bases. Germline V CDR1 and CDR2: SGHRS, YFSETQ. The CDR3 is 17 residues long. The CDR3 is CASSLAKGGGDYNEQFF. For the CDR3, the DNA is TGCGCCAGCAGCTTGGCCAAAGGAGGGGGAGATTACAATGAGCAGTTCTTC.

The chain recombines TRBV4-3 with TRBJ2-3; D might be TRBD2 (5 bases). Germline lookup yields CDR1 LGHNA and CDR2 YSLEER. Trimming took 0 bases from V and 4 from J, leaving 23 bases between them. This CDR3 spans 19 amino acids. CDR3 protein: CASSQDWAAGVSGADTQYF. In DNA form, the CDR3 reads TGCGCCAGCAGCCAAGACTGGGCCGCAGGCGTCAGCGGTGCAGATACGCAGTATTTT.

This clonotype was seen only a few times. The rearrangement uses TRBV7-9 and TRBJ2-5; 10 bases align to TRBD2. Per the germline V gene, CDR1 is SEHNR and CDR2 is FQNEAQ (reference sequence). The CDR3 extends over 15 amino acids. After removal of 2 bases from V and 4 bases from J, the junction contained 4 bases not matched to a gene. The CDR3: CASSLRQREGETQYF. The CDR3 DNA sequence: TGTGCCAGCAGCTTAAGGCAGCGGGAGGGAGAGACCCAGTACTTC.

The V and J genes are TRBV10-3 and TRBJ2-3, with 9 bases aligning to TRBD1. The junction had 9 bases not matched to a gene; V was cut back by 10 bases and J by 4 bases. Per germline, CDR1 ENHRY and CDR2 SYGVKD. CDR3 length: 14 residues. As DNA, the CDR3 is TGTGCCACCGATCCGGGACAGGGCCCAGATACGCAGTATTTT. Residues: CATDPGQGPDTQYF.

CDR3 loop: CASSNRNTEAFF. The DNA of the CDR3 is TGTGCCAGCAGCAACAGGAACACTGAAGCTTTCTTT. This chain links TRBV9 with TRBJ1-1; D unclear. The CDR3 is 12 residues long. Trimming pared 4 bases from V and 1 base from J, leaving 5 bases between. Germline assignment: CDR1 SGDLS and CDR2 YYNGEE.

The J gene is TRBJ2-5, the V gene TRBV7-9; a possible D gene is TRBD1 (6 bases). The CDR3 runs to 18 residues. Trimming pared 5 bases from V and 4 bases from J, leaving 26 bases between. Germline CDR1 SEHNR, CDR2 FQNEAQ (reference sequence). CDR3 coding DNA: TGTGCCAGCAGCAATCCGAGGACAGTTGCCCCCCAGAGAGAGACCCAGTACTTC. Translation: CASSNPRTVAPQRETQYF.